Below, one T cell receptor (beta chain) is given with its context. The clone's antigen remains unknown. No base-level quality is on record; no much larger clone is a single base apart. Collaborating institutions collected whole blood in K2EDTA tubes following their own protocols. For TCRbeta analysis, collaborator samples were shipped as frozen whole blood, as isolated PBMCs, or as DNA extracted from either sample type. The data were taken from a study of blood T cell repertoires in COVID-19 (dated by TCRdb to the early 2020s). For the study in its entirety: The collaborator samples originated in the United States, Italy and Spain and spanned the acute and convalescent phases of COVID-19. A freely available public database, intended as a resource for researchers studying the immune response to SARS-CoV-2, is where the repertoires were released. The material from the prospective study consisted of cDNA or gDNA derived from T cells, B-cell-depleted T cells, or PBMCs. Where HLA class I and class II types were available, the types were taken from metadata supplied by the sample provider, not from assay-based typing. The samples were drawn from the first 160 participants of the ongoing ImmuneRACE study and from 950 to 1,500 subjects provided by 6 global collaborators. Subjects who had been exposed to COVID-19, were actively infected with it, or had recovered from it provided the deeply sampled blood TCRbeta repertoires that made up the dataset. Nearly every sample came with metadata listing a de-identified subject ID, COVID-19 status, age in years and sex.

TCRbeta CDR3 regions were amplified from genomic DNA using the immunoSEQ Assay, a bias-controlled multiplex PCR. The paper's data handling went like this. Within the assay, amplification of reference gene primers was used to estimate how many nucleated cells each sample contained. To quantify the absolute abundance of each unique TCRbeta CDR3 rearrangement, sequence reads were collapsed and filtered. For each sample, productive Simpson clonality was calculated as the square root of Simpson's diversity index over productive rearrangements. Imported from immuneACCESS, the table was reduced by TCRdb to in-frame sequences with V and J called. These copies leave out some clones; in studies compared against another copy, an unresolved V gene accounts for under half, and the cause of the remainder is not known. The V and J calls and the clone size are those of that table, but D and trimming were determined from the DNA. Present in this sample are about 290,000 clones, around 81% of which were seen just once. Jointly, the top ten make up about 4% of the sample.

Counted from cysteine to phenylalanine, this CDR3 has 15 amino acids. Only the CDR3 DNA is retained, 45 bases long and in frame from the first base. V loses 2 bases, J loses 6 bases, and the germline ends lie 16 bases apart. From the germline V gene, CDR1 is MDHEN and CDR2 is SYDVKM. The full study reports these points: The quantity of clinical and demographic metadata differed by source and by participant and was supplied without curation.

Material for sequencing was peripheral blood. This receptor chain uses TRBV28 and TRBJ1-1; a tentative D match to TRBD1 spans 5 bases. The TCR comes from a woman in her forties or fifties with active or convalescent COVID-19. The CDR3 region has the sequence CASSLPPGSISEAFF. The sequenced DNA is TGTGCCAGCAGTTTACCCCCAGGGTCGATCTCTGAAGCTTTCTTT.